A single T cell receptor beta chain is shown here with its context. Read coverage stops 3 residues before the CDR3 terminus; the germline J gene supplies the remainder. This entry belongs to a study of T cells in women clearing cervical HPV infection. Study overall: No precancer developed; the control's incident HPV16 infection cleared within 12 months.

CDR1 is MDHEN and CDR2 is SYDVKM in the germline V gene. V shed 4 bases and J 7 bases; nucleotides not matched to a gene: 9. This CDR3 comprises 16 residues. The protocol was immunoSEQ multiplex PCR, while the TCRdb copy is restricted to in-frame clones and leaves out a portion. Here the sample table reports approximately 44,000 clones. Material: blood buffy coat. V gene TRBV28 combines with J gene TRBJ1-6; 8 positions agree with TRBD1. This TCR was sampled from a woman aged 18 to 75 with a cervical HPV16 infection that either progressed to CIN3+ or cleared (not recorded which). The sequenced CDR3 bases are TGTGCCAGCAGTTCTGGACAGGGCATAAGGAATTCACCC. It codes for CASSSGQGIRNSP. From start to end, the CDR3 is CASSSGQGIRNSPLHF.